The 4 T cell receptor beta chains below were found in one sample sequenced in a study of CD8 T cells in ankylosing spondylitis. Study observations and caveats: In ankylosing spondylitis blood, a motif of roughly 8 highly homologous TCR beta variants appeared characteristic.

The antigens for these receptors are not known. One entry per CDR3 protein results from TCRdb running MiXCR on the 5' RACE reads. Of about 130,000 distinct CDR3 sequences listed, 17% are singletons. Input material: blood, either unsorted or a sorted T cell fraction (not recorded which). The source is a male donor with ankylosing spondylitis.

The gene calls are TRBV4-3 and TRBJ2-1; D may be TRBD1 (6 bases). The CDR3 has 14 amino acids. The germline V and J ends were trimmed by 4 bases and 6 bases, with 13 bases remaining between them. Germline V gives CDR1 LGHNA, CDR2 YSLEER. This CDR3 is CASSRTQGSNEQFF. The CDR3, as DNA: TGCGCCAGCAGCCGAACCCAGGGGTCCAATGAGCAGTTCTTC.

This clonotype was observed a few times. The chain couples TRBV4-1 to TRBJ2-4; unclear D gene. Trimming removed 5 bases from V and 7 bases from J, with 9 bases in between. This CDR3 region has 12 residues. Germline assignment: CDR1 MGHRA and CDR2 YSYEKL. CDR3 in amino acids: CASSGVDNIQYF. For the CDR3, the DNA is TGCGCCAGCAGCGGGGTAGATAACATTCAGTACTTC.

This clonotype appeared a few times. DNA for the CDR3: TGTGCCAGCAGCTTTGCCAGGGGGCGCTTAACTACGCAGTATTTT. Translation: CASSFARGRLTTQYF. V usage is TRBV7-9 and J usage is TRBJ2-3, with 8 bases matching TRBD1. The CDR3 loop spans 15 amino acids. Germline values: CDR1 SEHNR, CDR2 FQNEAQ (reference sequence). Losses at the gene ends were 3 bases for V and 8 bases for J; bases not matched to a gene: 10. The entire variable domain, with the rest obtained from reference TRBV7-9 and TRBJ2-3, is as follows: DTGVSQNPRHKITKRGQNVTFRCDPISEHNRLYWYRQTLGQGPEFLTYFQNEAQLEKSRLLSDRFSAERPKGSFSTLEIQRTEQGDSAMYLCASSFARGRLTTQYFGPGTRLTVL.

The chain uses TRBV20-1 and TRBJ2-3, with 7 bases identical to TRBD1. CDR3 size: 15 residues. Looked up from germline, CDR1 is DFQATT and CDR2 is SNEGSKA (reference sequence). V gave up 0 bases and J gave up 0 bases; unmatched junction bases: 3. CDR3 coding DNA: TGCAGTGCTAGAGATAGGGGACAGAGCACAGATACGCAGTATTTT. Protein sequence: CSARDRGQSTDTQYF.